This is a list of T cell receptor beta chains from one sample in a study of cytotoxic CD8 clonotypes in ibrutinib-treated CLL. The method was immunoSEQ multiplex PCR; TCRdb's version includes in-frame clones alone and lacks a portion of them. The table records about 85,000 clones, roughly 77% of them present only once. The specimen was PBMCs, collected after 12 months of ibrutinib treatment. These receptors all stem from a human donor with chronic lymphocytic leukemia. Each CDR3 is given with its conserved first and last residue. Each record gives: D gene, clone size, V gene, J gene, CDR3 protein, CDR3 DNA. D genes are given only for firm matches. Some rows have no size entry. The others give once, few or many, or a class for an expanded clone.

D gene: -; clone size: -; V gene: TRBV5-6; J gene: TRBJ2-6; CDR3 protein: CASHRVVSGANVLTF; CDR3 DNA: TGTGCTAGCCACAGGGTAGTCTCTGGGGCCAACGTCCTGACTTTC
D gene: -; clone size: -; V gene: TRBV11-3; J gene: TRBJ2-2; CDR3 protein: CASSPRWGAGELFF; CDR3 DNA: TGTGCCAGCAGCCCGCGGTGGGGCGCCGGGGAGCTGTTTTTT
D gene: -; clone size: many; V gene: TRBV6-6; J gene: TRBJ1-1; CDR3 protein: CASSYVEGTEAFF; CDR3 DNA: TGTGCCAGCAGTTACGTCGAGGGCACTGAAGCTTTCTTT
D gene: -; clone size: -; V gene: TRBV7-6; J gene: TRBJ2-7; CDR3 protein: CASSPPGPREQYF; CDR3 DNA: TGTGCCAGCAGCCCCCCCGGGCCCCGTGAGCAGTACTTC
D gene: -; clone size: -; V gene: TRBV7-9; J gene: TRBJ2-3; CDR3 protein: CASSLADRSTDTQYF; CDR3 DNA: TGTGCCAGCAGCTTAGCTGACAGGAGCACAGATACGCAGTATTTT
D gene: -; clone size: -; V gene: TRBV7-2; J gene: TRBJ2-7; CDR3 protein: CASSSFTYEQYF; CDR3 DNA: TGTGCCAGCAGCTCCTTCACCTACGAGCAGTACTTC
D gene: TRBD1; clone size: -; V gene: TRBV11-2; J gene: TRBJ2-5; CDR3 protein: CASSLGTGRTGAQYF; CDR3 DNA: TGTGCCAGCAGCTTAGGGACAGGGCGTACCGGGGCCCAGTACTTC
D gene: TRBD1; clone size: -; V gene: TRBV4-3; J gene: TRBJ2-3; CDR3 protein: CASSRGTGGPDTQYF; CDR3 DNA: TGCGCCAGCAGCCGGGGGACAGGGGGCCCAGATACGCAGTATTTT
D gene: TRBD1; clone size: -; V gene: TRBV7-2; J gene: TRBJ1-6; CDR3 protein: CASSLGPGQGNNSPLHF; CDR3 DNA: TGTGCCAGCAGCTTGGGGCCGGGACAGGGGAATAATTCACCCCTCCACTTT
D gene: -; clone size: -; V gene: TRBV7-9; J gene: TRBJ1-1; CDR3 protein: CASSLGQANTEAFF; CDR3 DNA: TGTGCCAGCAGCTTAGGCCAGGCGAACACTGAAGCTTTCTTT
D gene: -; clone size: -; V gene: TRBV5-6; J gene: TRBJ1-3; CDR3 protein: CASSIRGPSGNTIYF; CDR3 DNA: TGTGCCAGCAGCATTAGGGGACCCTCTGGAAACACCATATATTTT
D gene: -; clone size: -; V gene: TRBV7-3; J gene: TRBJ1-1; CDR3 protein: CASSLFKGRSNTEAFF; CDR3 DNA: TGTGCCAGCAGCTTATTCAAAGGGCGGTCGAACACTGAAGCTTTCTTT
D gene: -; clone size: -; V gene: TRBV11-3; J gene: TRBJ2-3; CDR3 protein: CASSPGPGSDTQYF; CDR3 DNA: TGTGCCAGCAGCCCAGGGCCAGGTTCAGATACGCAGTATTTT
D gene: TRBD2; clone size: -; V gene: TRBV28; J gene: TRBJ2-5; CDR3 protein: CASSSERGQQETQYF; CDR3 DNA: TGTGCCAGCAGTTCTGAGCGGGGCCAACAAGAGACCCAGTACTTC
D gene: TRBD1; clone size: -; V gene: TRBV11-1; J gene: TRBJ2-2; CDR3 protein: CASSPGQGRTGELFF; CDR3 DNA: TGTGCCAGCAGCCCTGGACAGGGTCGCACCGGGGAGCTGTTTTTT